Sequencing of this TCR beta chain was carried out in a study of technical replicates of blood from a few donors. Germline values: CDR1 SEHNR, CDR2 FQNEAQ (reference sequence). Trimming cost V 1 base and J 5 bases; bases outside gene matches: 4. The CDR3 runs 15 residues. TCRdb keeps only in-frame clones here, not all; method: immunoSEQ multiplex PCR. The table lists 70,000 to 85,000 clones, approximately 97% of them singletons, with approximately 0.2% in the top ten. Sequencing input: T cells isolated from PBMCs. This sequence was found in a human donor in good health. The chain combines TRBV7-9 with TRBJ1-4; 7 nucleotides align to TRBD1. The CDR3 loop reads CASSLVGTENEKLFF. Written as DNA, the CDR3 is TGTGCCAGCAGCTTAGTAGGGACAGAGAATGAAAAACTGTTTTTT. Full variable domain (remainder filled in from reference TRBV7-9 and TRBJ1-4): DTGVSQNPRHKITKRGQNVTFRCDPISEHNRLYWYRQTLGQGPEFLTYFQNEAQLEKSRLLSDRFSAERPKGSFSTLEIQRTEQGDSAMYLCASSLVGTENEKLFFGSGTQLSVL.